One and the same sample provided the 26 T cell receptor beta chains below, sequenced in a study of shared clonotypes between healthy human individuals. Generated by immunoSEQ multiplex PCR, the TCRdb table keeps only in-frame clones and is missing some. The sample records millions of clones, approximately 94% being singletons. Sequencing input: naive CD4+ T cells sorted from blood. Subset defined: CD45RA+ positively selected. The receptors derive from a man younger than 30 in good health.

The chain combines TRBV7-2 with TRBJ2-7; D remains unclear. Per the germline V gene, CDR1 is SGHTA and CDR2 is FQGNSA. The CDR3 is 14 amino acids. The germline V and J ends were trimmed by 1 base and 6 bases, with 13 bases remaining between them. The CDR3 DNA sequence: TGTGCCAGCAGCTTAGGGAATCAGCCCCCCGAGCAGTACTTC. Translating it yields CASSLGNQPPEQYF.

This clone has a single count. V and J are TRBV25-1 and TRBJ1-6, with TRBD1 matching over 12 bases. J was trimmed by 9 bases and V by 2 bases; bases with no gene match: 5. This CDR3 has 16 residues. Germline CDR1 and CDR2: MGHDK and SYGVNS. The CDR3 loop is CASSERGQGAGSPLHF. CDR3 nucleotide sequence: TGTGCCAGCAGTGAAAGGGGACAGGGGGCCGGTTCACCCCTCCACTTT.

This sequence joins TRBV10-3 and TRBJ2-5; possible D gene TRBD1, 6 bases. Germline lookup yields CDR1 ENHRY and CDR2 SYGVKD. The CDR3 spans 14 residues. Trimming cost V 6 bases and J 1 base, with 12 bases left between them. The CDR3 here is CAIRQGITQETQYF. CDR3 nucleotide sequence: TGTGCCATCAGGCAGGGGATAACCCAAGAGACCCAGTACTTC.

This chain joins TRBV4-1 and TRBJ2-1; TRBD2 aligns across 14 bases. Trimming took 4 bases from V and 6 from J; bases not matched to a gene: 2. The CDR3 loop spans 15 amino acids. Germline V gene lookup returns CDR1 MGHRA and CDR2 YSYEKL. DNA of the CDR3: TGCGCCAGCAGCCCCGGGACTAGCGGGAGCAATGAGCAGTTCTTC. It codes for CASSPGTSGSNEQFF.

The chain employs TRBV1 and TRBJ1-5. TRBV1 is labeled a pseudogene. The CDR3 length is 15 residues. The CDR3 DNA reads TGCACCAGCAGCCAAGAGGGGGGGCTTTGTCAGCCCCAGCATTTT. This codes for CTSSQEGGLCQPQHF.

The rearrangement joins TRBV15 to TRBJ2-7, with a tentative D call TRBD2 (5 bases). V lost 0 bases, J lost 3 bases, and 15 bases lay in between. Per the germline V gene, CDR1 is LNHNV and CDR2 is YYDKDF (reference sequence). The length of the CDR3 is 16 residues. This CDR3 is CATSRDVSEAFYEQYF. CDR3 in DNA: TGTGCCACCAGCAGAGATGTTTCGGAGGCCTTCTACGAGCAGTACTTC.

V and J are TRBV28 and TRBJ2-5; possibly TRBD2 for D (7 bases). Near its end, the DNA agrees better with TRBJ2-7, so the J call may be wrong. This CDR3 contains 15 residues. Germline CDR1 reads MDHEN; CDR2 reads SYDVKM. The DNA of the CDR3 is TGTGCCAGCATTGATCCCGGGGGGCCACCCTACGAGCAGTACTTC. Amino acid sequence: CASIDPGGPPYEQYF.

A word on this clone: This sample also contains other DNA sequences that code for the same CDR3. The DNA of the CDR3 is TGTGCCAGCTCACGAGACTGGACCTACGAGCAGTACTTC. It codes for CASSRDWTYEQYF. V gene TRBV18 combines with J gene TRBJ2-7; D call uncertain. In germline, CDR1 is KGHSH, CDR2 LQKENI. V gave up 4 bases and J gave up 2 bases, with 9 bases separating them. This CDR3 has 13 amino acids.

The CDR3 spells CASSHLTSGRPQETQYF. The DNA of the CDR3 is TGTGCCAGCAGTCACCTGACTAGCGGAAGACCGCAAGAGACCCAGTACTTC. The chain joins TRBV6-4 to TRBJ2-5, with 9 bases that match TRBD2. The germline CDR1 and CDR2 sequences are MRHNA and SNTAGT. V gave up 5 bases and J gave up 2 bases; unmatched junction bases: 12. The length of the CDR3 is 17 residues.

In this sample, this clone turned up once. The genes are TRBV18 and TRBJ1-1, with D uncertain. The CDR3 extends over 14 amino acids. V lost 6 bases and J lost 1, with 12 bases in between. Germline CDR1 KGHSH, CDR2 LQKENI. The CDR3 here is CASSLEIPNTEAFF. Here the CDR3 DNA reads TGTGCCAGCTCGCTTGAGATCCCGAACACTGAAGCTTTCTTT. Looking up the rest from reference TRBV18 and TRBJ1-1 gives the full variable domain: NAGVMQNPRHLVRRRGQEARLRCSPMKGHSHVYWYRQLPEEGLKFMVYLQKENIIDESGMPKERFSAEFPKEGPSILRIQQVVRGDSAAYFCASSLEIPNTEAFFGQGTRLTVV.

The genes are TRBV7-2 and TRBJ1-3, with D unclear. Germline V gene data show CDR1 as SGHTA and CDR2 as FQGNSA. The CDR3 has 14 amino acids. Trimming took off 6 bases at V and 1 base at J, with 10 bases between the two ends. CDR3 in DNA: TGTGCCAGCAGAATGGGAGTGTCTGGAAACACCATATATTTT. As protein: CASRMGVSGNTIYF.

The chain is built from TRBV5-1 and TRBJ2-5; D uncertain. The CDR3 totals 13 residues. Per the germline V gene, CDR1 is SGHRS and CDR2 is YFSETQ. Trimming left V 2 bases short and J 1 base short, with 6 bases between. The CDR3 loop reads CASSFTAQETQYF. CDR3 in DNA: TGCGCCAGCAGCTTTACAGCCCAAGAGACCCAGTACTTC.

The CDR3 sequence: CASSPDNLQGEAFF. In DNA, the CDR3 is TGTGCCAGCTCACCGGACAACCTACAAGGTGAAGCTTTCTTT. V is TRBV18 and J is TRBJ1-1; possible D gene TRBD1, 5 bases. CDR1 and CDR2 (germline): KGHSH, LQKENI. The CDR3 has 14 amino acids. Deletions cut 3 bases from V and 7 bases from J, with 15 bases between.

Comment on this clone: The sample carries other DNA sequences with the same CDR3. This chain connects TRBV9 to TRBJ2-7; D unclear. From germline, CDR1 is SGDLS and CDR2 YYNGEE. V was pared by 0 bases and J by 3 bases, with 4 bases between. The CDR3 contains 12 residues. Here the CDR3 reads CASSVGDYEQYF. DNA for the CDR3: TGTGCCAGCAGCGTAGGCGACTACGAGCAGTACTTC.

The CDR3 protein is CASSEARTYLNTEAFF. The CDR3 DNA is TGTGCCAGCAGTGAAGCGCGCACATACCTGAACACTGAAGCTTTCTTT. This sequence joins TRBV6-1 and TRBJ1-1; D unclear. Germline CDR1 reads MNHNS; CDR2 reads SASEGT. CDR3 size: 16 residues. V was pared by 0 bases and J by 0 bases, with 11 bases between.

The chain uses TRBV10-3 and TRBJ2-7, with 9 bases lining up with TRBD2. The length of the CDR3 is 14 residues. CDR1 and CDR2 (germline): ENHRY, SYGVKD. V dropped 3 bases and J dropped 5; count of bases not matched to a gene: 5. This CDR3 reads CAISDLAGGDEQYF. CDR3 sequence (DNA): TGTGCCATCAGTGATCTCGCGGGGGGGGACGAGCAGTACTTC.

This chain joins TRBV5-4 and TRBJ1-4; a weak D match, TRBD1 (5 bases). Trimming removed 2 bases at V and 7 bases at J, with 9 bases between. In germline, CDR1 is SGHNT, CDR2 YYREEE (reference sequence). This CDR3 has 13 residues. The CDR3 reads CASSFRESEKLFF. The CDR3 nucleotides read TGTGCCAGCAGCTTCAGGGAAAGTGAAAAACTGTTTTTT.

The chain uses TRBV19 and TRBJ2-1, with a weak D call TRBD2 (6 bases). Germline V lookup: CDR1 LNHDA, CDR2 SQIVND (reference sequence). CDR3 length: 15 amino acids. V lost 6 bases to trimming and J lost 3 bases, with 15 bases between them. The CDR3 nucleotides are TGTGCCAGTAGCGCCGGGACGGGACTCTACAATGAGCAGTTCTTC. Its protein is CASSAGTGLYNEQFF.

This clone was counted between two and nine times. Other DNA sequences from this sample encode an identical CDR3 as well. This chain uses TRBV30 with TRBJ2-7, with 7 bases identical to TRBD2. The CDR3 has 14 amino acids. CDR1 is GTSNPN and CDR2 is SVGIG in the germline V gene (reference sequence). V lost 0 bases, J lost 0 bases, and 2 bases stayed unmatched. CDR3 region: CAWSVGGSSYEQYF. The CDR3 nucleotides read TGTGCCTGGAGTGTGGGGGGGAGCTCCTACGAGCAGTACTTC. Supplemented by reference TRBV30 and TRBJ2-7, the full variable domain reads SQTIHQWPATLVQPVGSPLSLECTVEGTSNPNLYWYRQAAGRGLQLLFYSVGIGQISSEVPQNLSASRPQDRQFILSSKKLLLSDSGFYLCAWSVGGSSYEQYFGPGTRLTVT.

The chain joins TRBV5-1 to TRBJ2-7, with 7 nucleotides matching TRBD2. J gave up 0 bases and V 0 bases, and 6 bases lay outside the gene matches. Germline V gene data show CDR1 as SGHRS and CDR2 as YFSETQ. CDR3 length: 16 amino acids. CDR3 in amino acids: CASSLAGGSSSYEQYF. The CDR3 region has the DNA TGCGCCAGCAGCTTGGCCGGGGGGTCGAGCTCCTACGAGCAGTACTTC.

The chain carries TRBV28 and TRBJ2-6; D gene unclear. CDR3 size: 17 residues. CDR1 and CDR2 from the germline V gene are MDHEN and SYDVKM. Trimming took off 7 bases at V and 5 bases at J, with 21 bases between the two ends. CDR3 protein: CASTEPNTVGRANVLTF. The CDR3 nucleotides are TGTGCCAGCACCGAACCCAATACGGTTGGTAGGGCCAACGTCCTGACTTTC.

The chain couples TRBV5-4 to TRBJ1-1; 12 nucleotides line up with TRBD1. Unmatched junction bases numbered 7, after V lost 3 bases and J lost 4 bases. Germline CDR1 is SGHNT and CDR2 is YYREEE (reference sequence). This CDR3 contains 16 residues. CDR3 amino acids: CASSWGQGAFGTEAFF. The CDR3 DNA reads TGTGCCAGCAGCTGGGGACAGGGGGCGTTCGGCACTGAAGCTTTCTTT.

This clone was counted once. This chain joins TRBV19 and TRBJ2-4; TRBD1 is a possible D gene (6 bases). The V end lost 5 bases, the J end lost 2 bases, and 22 bases lay between the germline ends. Per the germline V gene, CDR1 is LNHDA and CDR2 is SQIVND (reference sequence). CDR3 length: 18 residues. The CDR3 is CASSPGVAEATTKNIQYF. The CDR3 bases are TGTGCCAGTAGTCCAGGGGTCGCCGAGGCTACGACCAAAAACATTCAGTACTTC.

CDR3 sequence: CASNIKGNSPLHF. The CDR3 nucleotides are TGTGCCAGCAATATTAAAGGGAATTCACCCCTCCACTTT. The genes are TRBV6-5 and TRBJ1-6, with D uncertain. Germline CDR1 reads MNHEY; CDR2 reads SVGAGI. The CDR3 totals 13 residues. V lost 7 bases and J lost 7, with 11 bases in between.

This chain's CDR3 is CASSQDLWAGATWNSGNTIYF. The CDR3 DNA is TGTGCCAGCAGCCAAGATCTATGGGCAGGGGCGACTTGGAACTCTGGAAACACCATATATTTT. This chain connects TRBV14 to TRBJ1-3; weak D call: TRBD1 (6 bases). This CDR3 is built from 21 residues. Germline loops: CDR1 SGHDN, CDR2 FVKESK. The V gene lost 0 bases and the J gene lost 0 bases, with 24 bases spanning the gap.

The chain employs TRBV7-9 and TRBJ2-7; no firm D call. V shed 4 bases and J shed 7 bases, with 14 bases lying between them. The CDR3 totals 13 residues. CDR1 SEHNR and CDR2 FQNEAQ come from the germline V gene (reference sequence). In DNA form, the CDR3 reads TGTGCCAGCAGCTCCCCTGACGGTTTGGAGCAGTACTTC. This translates into CASSSPDGLEQYF.